This T cell receptor (beta chain) appears in the sequencing data of a study of graft-versus-host responses after intestinal transplantation. Background on the study: Transplantation in recipients was multivisceral, liver-intestinal, or isolated intestinal. Broader study findings: Allograft graft-versus-host to host-versus-graft clonal ratios ran high in patients with graft-donor T cell macrochimerism. Early post-transplant HvG declines showed an association with peak circulating GvH clone levels.

CDR1 SEHNR and CDR2 FQNEAQ come from the germline V gene (reference sequence). Trimming removed 7 bases from V and 2 bases from J; junction bases left unmatched: 17. The CDR3 is made up of 17 amino acids. Sequenced by immunoSEQ multiplex PCR; TCRdb stores in-frame clones only, minus some. The data show 70,000 to 100,000 clones, with roughly 91% seen just once and approximately 0.33% held by the top ten. With regard to this clone: Its antigen remains unknown.

This specimen was unstimulated CD4+ T cells sorted from spleen or lymph node cells, taken before intestinal transplant. V gene TRBV7-9 combines with J gene TRBJ2-7, with TRBD1 identical over 7 bases. This sequence was found in a human donor who received an intestinal transplant. The CDR3 DNA reads as TGTGCCAGCACTCGTGGAGGAACAGGGGAAGGGCCCTACGAGCAGTACTTC. Residues: CASTRGGTGEGPYEQYF.